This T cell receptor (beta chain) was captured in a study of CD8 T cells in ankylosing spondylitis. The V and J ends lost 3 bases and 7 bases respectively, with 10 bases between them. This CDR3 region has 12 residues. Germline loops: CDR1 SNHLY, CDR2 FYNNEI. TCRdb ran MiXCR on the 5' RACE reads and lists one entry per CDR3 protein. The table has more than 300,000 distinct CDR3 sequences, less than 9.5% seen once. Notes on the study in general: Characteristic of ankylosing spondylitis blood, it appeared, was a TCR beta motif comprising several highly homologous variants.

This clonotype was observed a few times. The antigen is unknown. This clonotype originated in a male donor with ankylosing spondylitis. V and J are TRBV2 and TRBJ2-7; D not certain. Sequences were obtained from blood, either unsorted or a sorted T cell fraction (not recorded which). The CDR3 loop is CASSDSGLEQYF. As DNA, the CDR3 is TGTGCCAGCAGTGATAGTGGTCTAGAGCAGTACTTC.